The T cell receptor beta chain under discussion was sequenced for a study of neurological immune-mediated disorders. Study conclusions and caveats: Expansion of TCR clones was greatest in HTLV-1-associated myelopathy and smallest in multiple sclerosis, where it fell below that of healthy controls.

Looked up from germline, CDR1 is SGHVS and CDR2 is FQNEAQ. The CDR3 runs 15 residues. The junction had 7 bases not matched to a gene; V was cut back by 8 bases and J by 1 base. One entry per CDR3 protein results from TCRdb running MiXCR on the 5' RACE reads. The sample lists 20,000 to 25,000 distinct CDR3 sequences; around 6.2% were seen once. This clonotype was observed at least ten times. Its antigen is unidentified. The chain uses TRBV7-8 and TRBJ2-2; 7 nucleotides match TRBD1. The TCR comes from a man aged 18 to 29 in good health. The source material was CD8+ T cells from blood. CDR3 sequence (DNA): TGTGCCAGCCGGACAGGCCTTAAGAACACCGGGGAGCTGTTTTTT. Translated: CASRTGLKNTGELFF.